The clone carrying this TCR beta chain showed up many times. This sample was taken from a study of early T cells in non-severe SARS-CoV-2 infection. V lost 4 bases, J lost 3 bases, and 7 bases stayed unmatched. The CDR3 contains 14 residues. CDR1 SGHNT and CDR2 YYREEE come from the germline V gene (reference sequence). Attachment of unique molecular identifiers to individual cDNA molecules was performed. One entry per CDR3 protein results from TCRdb running MiXCR on the 5' RACE reads. The sample shows around 70,000 distinct CDR3 sequences, less than 15% of them seen only once. The gene calls are TRBV5-4 and TRBJ2-7, with 7 bases fitting TRBD1. Sequenced: whole blood. This clonotype originated in an adult who was a healthcare worker with PCR-confirmed SARS-CoV-2 infection or an uninfected control (not recorded which). The CDR3 reads CASSPPGQLYEQYF. The CDR3 DNA reads as TGTGCCAGCAGCCCTCCGGGACAGCTCTACGAGCAGTACTTC.